What follows describes a single T cell receptor beta chain. This clone is medium-sized (0.01 to 0.1%) in terms of sample share. Its antigen is still unknown. No clone much larger than this one lies a single base away; base qualities are absent. Receptor amplification or capture employed PCR. The listed sequencing device is Illumina HiSeq 4000. The TCR beta-chain CDR3 region of each patient was profiled by high-throughput sequencing. The published analysis was carried out like this. A classifier to discriminate distant-metastatic papillary thyroid cancer patients was built from CDR3 differences across clinicopathological groups. To measure repertoire diversity the researchers used the Shannon index, while the Morisita-Horn index served to gauge how similar the tumor and blood repertoires were. TCRdb redid the processing of the public reads, applying fastp at Q25 and MiXCR, and retained in-frame beta chains. TCRdb, not the original authors, processed these V and J calls. The sample table records about 38,000 clones; around 47% of these occur just once. The ten largest account for around 22% of the sample.

The data stem from a study of metastatic and nonmetastatic thyroid tumors (dated by TCRdb to the early 2020s). At the level of the whole study: Repertoires were compared across peripheral blood and tumor or nodule tissue samples from malignant and benign thyroid patients.

As encoded in the germline V gene, CDR1 is MGHRA while CDR2 is YSYEKL. At the junction V is shortened by 8 bases and J by 1 base; bases outside the gene matches: 5. The CDR3 goes from the cysteine to the phenylalanine over 14 residues. Only CDR3 DNA remains: 42 bases, in frame from the first base. None of the patients had been given any treatment before thyroid surgery. Using T-cell receptor beta sequencing, the researchers looked back retrospectively at clinical samples from patients, gathered between about 2012 and 2018. The paper as a whole reports these results and caveats: In both blood and tumor samples, malignant tumors were reported to have significantly higher TCR beta diversity than benign nodules.

The sequence came from a male donor with papillary thyroid cancer or a benign thyroid nodule (not recorded which). Some clones in this sample may be carry-over from other donors' samples. The sample consisted of tumor tissue. This receptor chain uses TRBV4-1 and TRBJ2-1, and TRBD1 aligns with 7 junction nucleotides. The CDR3 protein sequence reads: CASAGTASYNEQFF. In nucleotide form, the sequence is TGCGCCAGCGCCGGGACAGCATCCTACAATGAGCAGTTCTTC.